The 9 T cell receptor beta chains below were found in one sample sequenced in a study of blood T cells in healthy people across ages. Primed by a sample-barcoded 5' primer and a J-beta primer mix, a second PCR proceeded for about 7 to 11 cycles. From the 5' RACE reads, TCRdb called clonotypes with MiXCR, one entry per CDR3 protein. The table includes about 640,000 distinct CDR3 sequences, 58% detected once. The material sequenced was blood. The receptors were gathered from a man between 60 and 70 years old in good health.

The V gene is TRBV7-2, the J gene TRBJ2-5; maybe TRBD2 (7 bases). The J call may be in error: the DNA end matches TRBJ2-4 better. Per germline, CDR1 SGHTA and CDR2 FQGNSA. CDR3 length: 16 amino acids. The CDR3 DNA is TGTGCCAGCAGCCCGGGGGGCAGCTGGGCCAAAAACATTCAGTACTTC. This translates into CASSPGGSWAKNIQYF.

This clonotype was counted between two and nine times. The chain has TRBV5-1 and TRBJ2-2, with TRBD1 matching 7 bases. V lost 0 bases to trimming and J lost 6 bases; unmatched junction nucleotides: 5. The germline V gene has CDR1 SGHRS and CDR2 YFSETQ. The CDR3 is 15 residues long. The CDR3 region is CASSLGQGYAGELFF. In nucleotides, the CDR3 is TGCGCCAGCAGCTTGGGACAGGGATACGCCGGGGAGCTGTTTTTT. Looking up the rest from reference TRBV5-1 and TRBJ2-2 gives the full variable domain: KAGVTQTPRYLIKTRGQQVTLSCSPISGHRSVSWYQQTPGQGLQFLFEYFSETQRNKGNFPGRFSGRQFSNSRSEMNVSTLELGDSALYLCASSLGQGYAGELFFGEGSRLTVL.

The rearrangement links TRBV6-5 to TRBJ2-2; D possibly corresponds to TRBD2 (5 bases). Trimming pared 0 bases from V and 8 bases from J, leaving 7 bases between. The CDR3 spans 13 residues. Germline loops: CDR1 MNHEY, CDR2 SVGAGI. This chain's CDR3 is CASSYSREGELFF. DNA of the CDR3: TGTGCCAGCAGTTACTCAAGGGAGGGGGAGCTGTTTTTT.

V is TRBV20-1 and J is TRBJ2-5; 7 nucleotides agree with TRBD1. From germline, CDR1 is DFQATT and CDR2 SNEGSKA (reference sequence). The CDR3 sequence is 15 residues long. The V segment lost 0 bases and the J segment 2 bases; nucleotides outside the gene matches: 6. The CDR3 nucleotides read TGCAGTGCTAGAGATTCGAGGGGGCCACAAGAGACCCAGTACTTC. It codes for CSARDSRGPQETQYF.

J is TRBJ2-7 and V is TRBV7-9; no reliable D call. The DNA end is more similar to TRBJ2-5, so the J call may be wrong. The CDR3 runs 14 residues. CDR1 is SEHNR, CDR2 FQNEAQ, per germline (reference sequence). The CDR3 here is CASSPLRAGETQYF. The CDR3 DNA follows: TGTGCCAGCAGCCCCTTAAGGGCTGGGGAGACCCAGTACTTC.

The chain links TRBV5-1 to TRBJ2-1; 10 bases match TRBD2. This CDR3 is built from 15 residues. The V segment lost 4 bases and the J segment 8 bases; nucleotides outside the gene matches: 9. In germline, CDR1 is SGHRS, CDR2 YFSETQ. This CDR3 is CASSPERGGRDEQFF. The CDR3 DNA is TGCGCCAGCAGCCCCGAGCGGGGGGGCCGCGATGAGCAGTTCTTC. Full variable domain (remainder filled in from reference TRBV5-1 and TRBJ2-1): KAGVTQTPRYLIKTRGQQVTLSCSPISGHRSVSWYQQTPGQGLQFLFEYFSETQRNKGNFPGRFSGRQFSNSRSEMNVSTLELGDSALYLCASSPERGGRDEQFFGPGTRLTVL.

The J gene is TRBJ2-2, the V gene TRBV7-2, with TRBD2 matching over 7 bases. The J segment lost 5 bases and the V segment lost 5 bases, leaving 8 bases of the junction unmatched. Germline V gene lookup returns CDR1 SGHTA and CDR2 FQGNSA. The CDR3 is 15 residues long. CDR3 DNA: TGTGCCAGCAGCCCGTCTAGCGGAAAGACCGGGGAGCTGTTTTTT. It is translated as CASSPSSGKTGELFF.

J is TRBJ2-5 and V is TRBV12-3 or TRBV12-4, with a weak D call TRBD1 (6 bases). The CDR3 sequence is 13 residues long. With 5 bases removed from V and 5 bases from J, the gap between germline ends came to 12 bases. The CDR3 here is CASSPPGVETQYF. CDR3 nucleotide sequence: TGTGCCAGCAGTCCTCCAGGGGTGGAGACCCAGTACTTC.

The gene calls are TRBV4-1 and TRBJ1-6, with 9 nucleotides matching TRBD1. The CDR3 covers 16 residues. The V segment lost 2 bases and the J segment 3 bases; nucleotides outside the gene matches: 2. The V gene's germline CDR1 is MGHRA and CDR2 YSYEKL. Written as DNA, the CDR3 is TGCGCCAGCAGCCAATGGACAGGGGACTATAATTCACCCCTCCACTTT. Its translation is CASSQWTGDYNSPLHF.